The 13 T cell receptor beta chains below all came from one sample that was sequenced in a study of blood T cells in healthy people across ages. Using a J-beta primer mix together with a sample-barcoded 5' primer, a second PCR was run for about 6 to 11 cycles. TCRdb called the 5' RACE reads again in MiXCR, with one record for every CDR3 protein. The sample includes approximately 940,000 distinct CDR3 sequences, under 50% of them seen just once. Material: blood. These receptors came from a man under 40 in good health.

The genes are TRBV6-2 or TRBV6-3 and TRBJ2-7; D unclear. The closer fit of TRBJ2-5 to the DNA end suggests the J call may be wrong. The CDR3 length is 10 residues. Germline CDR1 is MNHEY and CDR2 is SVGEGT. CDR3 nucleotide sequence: TGTGCCAGTAAATTGGAGACCCAGTACTTC. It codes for CASKLETQYF.

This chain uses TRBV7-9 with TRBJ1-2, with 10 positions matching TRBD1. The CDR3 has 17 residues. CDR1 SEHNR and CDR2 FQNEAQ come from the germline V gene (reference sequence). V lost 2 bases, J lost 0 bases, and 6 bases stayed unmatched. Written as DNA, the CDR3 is TGTGCCAGCAGCTTACTGGACAGGGGGGCGACTAACTATGGCTACACCTTC. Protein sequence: CASSLLDRGATNYGYTF.

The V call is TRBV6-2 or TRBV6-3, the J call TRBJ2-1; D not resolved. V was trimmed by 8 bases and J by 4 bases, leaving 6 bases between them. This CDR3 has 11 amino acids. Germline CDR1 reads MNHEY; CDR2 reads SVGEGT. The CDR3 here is CASERYNEQFF. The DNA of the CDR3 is TGTGCCAGCGAGCGATACAATGAGCAGTTCTTC.

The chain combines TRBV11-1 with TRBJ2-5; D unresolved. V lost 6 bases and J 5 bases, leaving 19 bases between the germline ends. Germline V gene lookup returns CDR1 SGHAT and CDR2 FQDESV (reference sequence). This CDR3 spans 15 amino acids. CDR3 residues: CASSLGGPTGETQYF. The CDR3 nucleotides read TGTGCCAGCAGTCTCGGCGGACCCACCGGTGAGACCCAGTACTTC.

CDR3 sequence (DNA): TGTGCCAGCAGTTTCACAGGAGCTGCTGGCTACACCTTC. Encoded protein: CASSFTGAAGYTF. The V gene is TRBV12-3 or TRBV12-4, the J gene TRBJ1-2; D is possibly TRBD1 (5 bases). Trimming removed 3 bases at V and 7 bases at J, with 12 bases between. This CDR3 spans 13 amino acids.

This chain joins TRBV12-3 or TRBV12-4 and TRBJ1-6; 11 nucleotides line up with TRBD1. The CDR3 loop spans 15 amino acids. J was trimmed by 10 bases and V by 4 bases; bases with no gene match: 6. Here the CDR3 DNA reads TGTGCCAGCAGTTGGGGGGACAGGGGGGTATCACCCCTCCACTTT. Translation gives CASSWGDRGVSPLHF.

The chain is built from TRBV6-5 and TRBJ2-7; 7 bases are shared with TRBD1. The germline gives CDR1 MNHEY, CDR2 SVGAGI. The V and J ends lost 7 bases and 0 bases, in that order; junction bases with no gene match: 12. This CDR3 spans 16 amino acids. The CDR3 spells CASNPIGTVSSYEQYF. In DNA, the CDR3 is TGTGCCAGCAATCCTATCGGGACAGTGAGCTCCTACGAGCAGTACTTC.

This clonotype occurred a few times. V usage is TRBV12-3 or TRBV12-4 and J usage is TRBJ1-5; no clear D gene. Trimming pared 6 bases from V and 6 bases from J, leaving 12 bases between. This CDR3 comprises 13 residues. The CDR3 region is CASSSGSAQPQHF. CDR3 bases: TGTGCCAGCAGCTCCGGTTCGGCTCAGCCCCAGCATTTT.

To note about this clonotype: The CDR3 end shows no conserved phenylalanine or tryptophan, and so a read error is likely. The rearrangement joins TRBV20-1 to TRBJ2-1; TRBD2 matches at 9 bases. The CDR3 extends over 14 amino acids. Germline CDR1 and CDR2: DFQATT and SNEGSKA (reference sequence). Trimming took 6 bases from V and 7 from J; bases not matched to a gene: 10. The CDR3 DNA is TGCAGTGCCACGGTAGCGGGGGTTACAAATGAGCAGTTCTTA. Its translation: CSATVAGVTNEQFL.

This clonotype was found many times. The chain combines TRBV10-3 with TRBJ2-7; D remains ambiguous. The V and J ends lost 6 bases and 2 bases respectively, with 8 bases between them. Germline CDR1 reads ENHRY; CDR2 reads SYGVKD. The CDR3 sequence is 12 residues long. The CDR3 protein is CAISEITYEQYF. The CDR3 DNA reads TGTGCCATCAGCGAGATCACCTACGAGCAGTACTTC.

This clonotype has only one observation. CDR3 in amino acids: CASSQGNTPEAFF. The CDR3 nucleotides are TGTGCCAGCTCACAGGGAAATACTCCTGAAGCTTTCTTT. J is TRBJ1-1 and V is TRBV18; D is undetermined. Germline values: CDR1 KGHSH, CDR2 LQKENI. V was clipped by 4 bases and J by 6 bases, with 12 bases between them. CDR3 length: 13 amino acids.

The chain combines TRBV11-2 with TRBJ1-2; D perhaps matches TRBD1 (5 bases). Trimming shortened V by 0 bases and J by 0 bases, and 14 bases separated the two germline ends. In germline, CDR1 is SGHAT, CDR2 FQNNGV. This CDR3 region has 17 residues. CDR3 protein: CASSLDGTQPSNYGYTF. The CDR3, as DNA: TGTGCCAGCAGCTTAGATGGGACCCAGCCCTCTAACTATGGCTACACCTTC.

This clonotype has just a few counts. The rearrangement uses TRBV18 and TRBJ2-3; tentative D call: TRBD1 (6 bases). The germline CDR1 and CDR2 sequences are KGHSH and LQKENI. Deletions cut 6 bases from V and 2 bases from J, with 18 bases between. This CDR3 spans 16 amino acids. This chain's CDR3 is CASSLLGDKTTDTQYF. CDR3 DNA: TGTGCCAGCTCCCTCCTTGGGGACAAGACCACAGATACGCAGTATTTT.